This record concerns one T cell receptor beta chain sequence. Its antigen is as yet unknown. One entry per CDR3 protein, called by TCRdb with MiXCR from the 5' RACE reads. This table has more than 250,000 distinct CDR3 sequences, around 7% appearing once. CDR3 length: 15 amino acids. The germline V gene has CDR1 SGHRS and CDR2 YFSETQ. Trimming at V came to 4 bases and at J to 4 bases, leaving 5 bases not matched to a gene. The entry originates in a study of T cells after yellow fever vaccination. Study context: Researchers used SMART-Seq v4 Ultra Low Input to prepare fractions that had low cell numbers.

Overall study findings and caveats: Reappearance after the booster was observed for most primary-vaccination clones (96% CD4, over 70% CD8). Abundant clonotypes from the bulk population could get into FACS-sorted repertoires as contaminants. Although most clonotypes did not, a small share appeared in both CD4 and CD8 compartments.

The sample was PBMCs, taken more than 35 days after the first yellow fever vaccination. The J gene is TRBJ2-2, the V gene TRBV5-1, with 9 bases matching TRBD1. The receptor was isolated from a man aged 18 to 35 who received the YFV17D yellow fever vaccine. The CDR3 nucleotides read TGCGCCAGCAGCCGGGACAGGGTCGGCACCGGGGAGCTGTTTTTT. Translation: CASSRDRVGTGELFF.